One sample yielded the 9 T cell receptor beta chains listed below, sequenced in a study of metastatic and nonmetastatic thyroid tumors. Nobody among the patients had been given any treatment before thyroid surgery. TCRdb reanalyzed the PCR reads via MiXCR. The table shows roughly 35,000 clones, with around 17% occurring only once. Sequenced: blood. These receptors were obtained from a female donor with papillary thyroid cancer or a benign thyroid nodule (not recorded which). Some clones in this sample may be carry-over from other donors' samples.

This clone was observed at least ten times. The identical CDR3 is also encoded by other nucleotide sequences in the sample. CDR3 in DNA: TGCAGTGCTCGGGGCCCCCCTGGGGCCAACGTCCTGACTTTC. This sequence encodes CSARGPPGANVLTF. This sequence joins TRBV20-1 and TRBJ2-6; D tentatively fits TRBD1 or TRBD2 (5 bases each). The germline V gene encodes CDR1 DFQATT and CDR2 SNEGSKA (reference sequence). V lost 5 bases to trimming and J lost 2 bases, with 10 bases between them. The CDR3 extends over 14 amino acids.

This clone occurred many times. V gene TRBV7-9 combines with J gene TRBJ2-2; D gene ambiguous. The V end was cut by 1 base, the J end by 6 bases, with 9 bases between. The CDR3 is made up of 14 amino acids. Germline values: CDR1 SEHNR, CDR2 FQNEAQ (reference sequence). CDR3: CASSLDVTAGELFF. DNA of the CDR3: TGTGCCAGCAGCTTAGATGTTACAGCCGGGGAGCTGTTTTTT.

This clone was detected ten times or more. The chain joins TRBV20-1 to TRBJ1-2; D unclear. CDR3 length equals 13 residues. The V end was cut by 3 bases, the J end by 4 bases, with 12 bases between. CDR1 DFQATT and CDR2 SNEGSKA come from the germline V gene (reference sequence). The CDR3 loop is CSASIRSGYGYTF. CDR3 bases: TGCAGTGCTAGCATCAGGAGTGGCTATGGCTACACCTTC.

This clone was seen ten or more times. This chain joins TRBV29-1 and TRBJ1-2, with D perhaps matching TRBD1 (5 bases). The CDR3 has 16 amino acids. Germline V gives CDR1 SQVTM, CDR2 ANQGSEA. Deletions cut 7 bases from V and 8 bases from J, with 29 bases between. The CDR3 DNA sequence: TGCAGCGCCCGGACGGTATTGGTGGGGGAGACACCGGGCTACACCTTC. Translating it yields CSARTVLVGETPGYTF.

This clone was observed a handful of times. The chain carries TRBV27 and TRBJ2-6; D is unclear. V was trimmed by 6 bases and J by 9 bases, leaving 15 bases between them. The germline V gene has CDR1 MNHEY and CDR2 SMNVEV (reference sequence). The CDR3 is 14 residues long. CDR3 sequence: CASSHSSGFNVLTF. CDR3 coding DNA: TGTGCCAGCAGCCACAGCTCTGGGTTCAACGTCCTGACTTTC.

The table lists this clone with a few counts. The chain carries TRBV24-1 and TRBJ2-1; D possibly matches TRBD1 or TRBD2 (7 bases each). This CDR3 contains 17 residues. Germline V gene data show CDR1 as KGHDR and CDR2 as SFDVKD. The V end lost 3 bases, the J end lost 7 bases, and 21 bases lay between the germline ends. The CDR3 is CATSDRGARQGKNEQFF. The CDR3 region has the DNA TGTGCCACCAGTGATCGGGGGGCGAGACAGGGCAAGAATGAGCAGTTCTTC.

At least ten counts were recorded for this clone. The chain links TRBV24-1 to TRBJ2-1; D unclear. The length of the CDR3 is 16 residues. Trimming stripped 4 bases from V and 0 bases from J, with 12 bases between. Germline loops: CDR1 KGHDR, CDR2 SFDVKD. CDR3 sequence: CATSERAVSSYNEQFF. Written as DNA, the CDR3 is TGTGCCACCAGTGAAAGGGCGGTTAGCTCCTACAATGAGCAGTTCTTC.

V is TRBV20-1 and J is TRBJ1-2, with 7 bases lining up with TRBD1. The CDR3 contains 16 residues. Germline loops: CDR1 DFQATT, CDR2 SNEGSKA (reference sequence). V lost 4 bases and J lost 9; bases outside the gene matches: 20. The CDR3 region is CSAIKAGDRVFRCYTF. The DNA for the CDR3 is TGCAGTGCTATAAAGGCGGGTGACAGGGTTTTCCGTTGCTACACCTTC.

The genes are TRBV18 and TRBJ2-7, with 10 positions matching TRBD1. CDR1 is KGHSH, CDR2 LQKENI, per germline. The CDR3 has 16 residues. The ends lost 0 bases at V and 4 bases at J; junction bases unmatched: 6. The CDR3 coding sequence is TGTGCCAGCTCACCACCCGGGACAGGGGTTTTGTACGAGCAGTACTTC. Translated: CASSPPGTGVLYEQYF.